The rows below give T cell receptor beta chains drawn from one sample of a study of T cell changes during pregnancy in multiple sclerosis. Generated by immunoSEQ multiplex PCR, the TCRdb table keeps only in-frame clones and is missing some. The data show 100,000 or so clones, approximately 90% seen once. Sequences were derived from peripheral blood, sampled after pregnancy. These receptors all come from a female donor with multiple sclerosis, enrolled in a pregnancy study. The CDR3 runs from the conserved cysteine through the conserved F or W. Fields, in order: clone size, D gene, V gene, J gene, CDR3 protein, CDR3 DNA. A D gene is named only where the DNA matches it firmly. Where a row states a size, it is once, few, many or the class of an expanded clone; other rows omit it.

abundance: -
d_gene: -
v_gene: TRBV11-2
j_gene: TRBJ2-2
CDR3aa: CASSPHTGELFF
CDR3nt: TGTGCCAGCAGCCCTCACACCGGGGAGCTGTTTTTT

abundance: -
d_gene: -
v_gene: TRBV27
j_gene: TRBJ2-6
CDR3aa: CASSLQPGLGANVLTF
CDR3nt: TGTGCCAGCAGTTTACAGCCAGGGCTTGGGGCCAACGTCCTGACTTTC

abundance: -
d_gene: TRBD1
v_gene: TRBV13
j_gene: TRBJ2-5
CDR3aa: CASGGQGSGEYF
CDR3nt: TGTGCCAGTGGGGGACAGGGGTCCGGGGAGTACTTC

abundance: -
d_gene: -
v_gene: TRBV6-6
j_gene: TRBJ2-2
CDR3aa: CASSYRGELFF
CDR3nt: TGTGCCAGCAGTTACCGGGGGGAGCTGTTTTTT

abundance: -
d_gene: TRBD1
v_gene: TRBV6-5
j_gene: TRBJ2-7
CDR3aa: CASRPRRDSTYEQYF
CDR3nt: TGTGCCAGCAGACCACGCCGGGACAGTACCTACGAGCAGTACTTC

abundance: -
d_gene: -
v_gene: TRBV6-5
j_gene: TRBJ1-1
CDR3aa: CASSRGNTEAFF
CDR3nt: TGTGCCAGCAGTCGAGGGAACACTGAAGCTTTCTTT

abundance: -
d_gene: -
v_gene: TRBV11-3
j_gene: TRBJ1-1
CDR3aa: CASSPGGRTNTEAFF
CDR3nt: TGTGCCAGCAGCCCTGGGGGCCGTACTAACACTGAAGCTTTCTTT

abundance: -
d_gene: TRBD1
v_gene: TRBV5-5
j_gene: TRBJ1-1
CDR3aa: CASSLVVRTGHTEAFF
CDR3nt: TGTGCCAGCAGCTTGGTAGTGCGGACAGGCCACACTGAAGCTTTCTTT

abundance: -
d_gene: TRBD1
v_gene: TRBV10-3
j_gene: TRBJ1-4
CDR3aa: CAIQGAANEKLFF
CDR3nt: TGTGCCATCCAGGGGGCGGCGAATGAAAAACTGTTTTTT

abundance: once
d_gene: TRBD1
v_gene: TRBV4-1
j_gene: TRBJ1-2
CDR3aa: CASSQVNRGKGVYGYTF
CDR3nt: TGCGCCAGCAGCCAAGTTAACAGGGGGAAAGGGGTCTATGGCTACACCTTC

abundance: many
d_gene: -
v_gene: TRBV7-9
j_gene: TRBJ1-4
CDR3aa: CASSLDEEKLFF
CDR3nt: TGTGCCAGCAGCCTAGACGAGGAAAAACTGTTTTTT

abundance: -
d_gene: -
v_gene: TRBV7-2
j_gene: TRBJ2-2
CDR3aa: CASSLARAVTGELFF
CDR3nt: TGTGCCAGCAGCTTAGCGAGGGCCGTAACCGGGGAGCTGTTTTTT

abundance: -
d_gene: TRBD2
v_gene: TRBV5-4
j_gene: TRBJ2-3
CDR3aa: CASSFSSGGDTQYF
CDR3nt: TGTGCCAGCAGCTTCTCTAGCGGGGGAGATACGCAGTATTTT

abundance: -
d_gene: -
v_gene: TRBV7-9
j_gene: TRBJ2-3
CDR3aa: CASESGDTQYF
CDR3nt: TGTGCCAGCGAGTCGGGGGATACGCAGTATTTT

abundance: -
d_gene: -
v_gene: TRBV30
j_gene: TRBJ2-2
CDR3aa: CAWSPPSGLRNPHTGELFF
CDR3nt: TGTGCCTGGAGTCCCCCATCGGGATTGAGGAACCCACACACCGGGGAGCTGTTTTTT

abundance: -
d_gene: -
v_gene: TRBV27
j_gene: TRBJ1-2
CDR3aa: CASSLSSGTRMVGYTF
CDR3nt: TGTGCCAGCAGTCTATCTTCCGGGACAAGGATGGTGGGCTACACCTTC

abundance: -
d_gene: TRBD1
v_gene: TRBV11-2
j_gene: TRBJ2-6
CDR3aa: CASSLGRDSNSGANVLTF
CDR3nt: TGTGCCAGCAGCCTTGGCAGGGACAGCAACTCTGGGGCCAACGTCCTGACTTTC

abundance: -
d_gene: -
v_gene: TRBV2
j_gene: TRBJ2-7
CDR3aa: CARGWRPREQYF
CDR3nt: TGTGCCAGGGGATGGAGGCCGCGGGAGCAGTACTTC